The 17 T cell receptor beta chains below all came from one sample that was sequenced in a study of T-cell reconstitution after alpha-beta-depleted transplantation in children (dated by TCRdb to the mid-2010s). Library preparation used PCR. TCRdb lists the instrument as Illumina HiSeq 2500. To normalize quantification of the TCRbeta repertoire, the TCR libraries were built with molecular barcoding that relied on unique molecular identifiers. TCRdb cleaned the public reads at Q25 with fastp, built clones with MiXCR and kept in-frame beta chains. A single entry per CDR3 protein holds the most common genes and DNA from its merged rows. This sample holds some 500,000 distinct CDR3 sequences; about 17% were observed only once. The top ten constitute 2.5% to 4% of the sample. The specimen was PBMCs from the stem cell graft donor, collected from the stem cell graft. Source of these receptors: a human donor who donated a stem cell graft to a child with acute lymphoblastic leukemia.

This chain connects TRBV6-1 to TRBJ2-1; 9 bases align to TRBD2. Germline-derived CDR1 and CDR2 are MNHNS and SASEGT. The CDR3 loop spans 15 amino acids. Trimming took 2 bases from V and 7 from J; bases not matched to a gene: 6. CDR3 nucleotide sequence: TGTGCCAGCAGTGAACCGGGACTAGCCCGGAATGAGCAGTTCTTC. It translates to CASSEPGLARNEQFF.

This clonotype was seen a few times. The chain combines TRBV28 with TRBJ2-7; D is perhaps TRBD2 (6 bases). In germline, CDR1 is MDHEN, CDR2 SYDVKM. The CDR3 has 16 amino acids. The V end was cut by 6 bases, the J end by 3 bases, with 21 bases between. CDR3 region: CASSTWEAPQFYEQYF. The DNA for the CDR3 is TGTGCCAGCAGCACTTGGGAGGCCCCACAATTCTACGAGCAGTACTTC. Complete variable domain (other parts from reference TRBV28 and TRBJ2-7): DVKVTQSSRYLVKRTGEKVFLECVQDMDHENMFWYRQDPGLGLRLIYFSYDVKMKEKGDIPEGYSVSREKKERFSLILESASTNQTSMYLCASSTWEAPQFYEQYFGPGTRLTVT.

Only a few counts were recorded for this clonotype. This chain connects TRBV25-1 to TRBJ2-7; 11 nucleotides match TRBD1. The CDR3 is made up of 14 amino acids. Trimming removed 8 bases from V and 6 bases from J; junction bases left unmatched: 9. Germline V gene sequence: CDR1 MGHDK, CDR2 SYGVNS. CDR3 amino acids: CASRPSGTGGEQYF. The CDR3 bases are TGTGCCAGCCGACCCTCCGGGACAGGGGGCGAGCAGTACTTC.

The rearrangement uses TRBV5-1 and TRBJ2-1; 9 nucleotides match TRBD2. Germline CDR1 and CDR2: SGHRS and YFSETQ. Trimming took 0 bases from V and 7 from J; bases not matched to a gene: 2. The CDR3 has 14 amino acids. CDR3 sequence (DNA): TGCGCCAGCAGCTTGGGACTAGCGGCGAATGAGCAGTTCTTC. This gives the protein CASSLGLAANEQFF.

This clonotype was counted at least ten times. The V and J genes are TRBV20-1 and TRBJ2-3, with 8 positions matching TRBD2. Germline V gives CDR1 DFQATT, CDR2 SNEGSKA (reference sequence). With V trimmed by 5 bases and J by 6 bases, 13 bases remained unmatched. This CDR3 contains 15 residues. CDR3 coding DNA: TGCAGTGCTCCTCCTTCCCAGCGGGAGTGGGATACGCAGTATTTT. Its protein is CSAPPSQREWDTQYF.

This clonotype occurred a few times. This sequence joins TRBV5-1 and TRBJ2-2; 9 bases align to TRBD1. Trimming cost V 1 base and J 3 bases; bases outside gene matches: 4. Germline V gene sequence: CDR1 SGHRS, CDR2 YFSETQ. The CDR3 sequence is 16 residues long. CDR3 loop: CASSLTGGWDTGELFF. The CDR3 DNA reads TGCGCCAGCAGCTTGACAGGGGGCTGGGACACCGGGGAGCTGTTTTTT.

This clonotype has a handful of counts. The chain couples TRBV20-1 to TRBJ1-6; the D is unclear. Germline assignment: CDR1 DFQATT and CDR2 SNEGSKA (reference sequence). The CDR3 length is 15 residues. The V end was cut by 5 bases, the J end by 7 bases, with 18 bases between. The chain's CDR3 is CSAPPGGSGNSPLHF. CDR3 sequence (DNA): TGCAGTGCTCCCCCGGGAGGGTCCGGGAATTCACCCCTCCACTTT.

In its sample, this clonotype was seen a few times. CDR3 coding DNA: TGCAGCGTTGAAGAACCGGGACAGAGCACCGGGGAGCTGTTTTTT. Its protein is CSVEEPGQSTGELFF. The rearrangement links TRBV29-1 to TRBJ2-2; 7 nucleotides align to TRBD1. The ends lost 0 bases at V and 4 bases at J; junction bases unmatched: 5. This CDR3 has 15 residues. Germline V gene data show CDR1 as SQVTM and CDR2 as ANQGSEA.

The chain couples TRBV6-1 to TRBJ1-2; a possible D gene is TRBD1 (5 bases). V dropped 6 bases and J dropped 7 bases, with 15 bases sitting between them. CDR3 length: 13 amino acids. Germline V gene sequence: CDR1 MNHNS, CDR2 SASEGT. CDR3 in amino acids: CASSQGPGLGYTF. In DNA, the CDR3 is TGTGCCAGCAGCCAGGGACCGGGGCTTGGCTACACCTTC.

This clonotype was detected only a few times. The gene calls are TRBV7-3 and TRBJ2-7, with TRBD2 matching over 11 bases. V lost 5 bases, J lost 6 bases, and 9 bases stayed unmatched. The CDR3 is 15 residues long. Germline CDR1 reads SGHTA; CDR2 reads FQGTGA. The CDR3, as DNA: TGTGCCAGCAGCAAGATAGCGGGAGGGGTCGGCGAGCAGTACTTC. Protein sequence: CASSKIAGGVGEQYF.

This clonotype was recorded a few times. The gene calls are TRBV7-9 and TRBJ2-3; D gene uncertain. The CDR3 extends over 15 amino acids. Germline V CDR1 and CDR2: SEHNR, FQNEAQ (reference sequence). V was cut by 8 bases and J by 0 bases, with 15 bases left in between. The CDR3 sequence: CASWLPSPSTDTQYF. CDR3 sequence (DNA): TGTGCCAGCTGGCTTCCCTCACCTAGCACAGATACGCAGTATTTT.

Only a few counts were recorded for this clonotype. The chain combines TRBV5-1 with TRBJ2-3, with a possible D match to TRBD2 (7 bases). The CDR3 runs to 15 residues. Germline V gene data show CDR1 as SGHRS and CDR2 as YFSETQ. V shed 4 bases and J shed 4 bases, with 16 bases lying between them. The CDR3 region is CASSVDLGGADTQYF. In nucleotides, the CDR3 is TGCGCCAGCAGCGTCGACCTAGGGGGGGCAGATACGCAGTATTTT.

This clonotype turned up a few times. The CDR3 bases are TGTGCCATCAAGGCCAGCAACTACAATGAGCAGTTCTTC. This translates into CAIKASNYNEQFF. The chain recombines TRBV10-3 with TRBJ2-1; D gene uncertain. Germline V lookup: CDR1 ENHRY, CDR2 SYGVKD. The CDR3 is made up of 13 amino acids. The V end was cut by 7 bases, the J end by 3 bases, with 10 bases between.

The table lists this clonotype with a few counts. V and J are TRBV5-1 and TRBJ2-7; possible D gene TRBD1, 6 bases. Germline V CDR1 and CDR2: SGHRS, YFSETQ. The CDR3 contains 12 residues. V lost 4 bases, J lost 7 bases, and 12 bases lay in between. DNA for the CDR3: TGCGCCAGCAGCCGGGACACAACGGAGCAGTACTTC. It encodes CASSRDTTEQYF.

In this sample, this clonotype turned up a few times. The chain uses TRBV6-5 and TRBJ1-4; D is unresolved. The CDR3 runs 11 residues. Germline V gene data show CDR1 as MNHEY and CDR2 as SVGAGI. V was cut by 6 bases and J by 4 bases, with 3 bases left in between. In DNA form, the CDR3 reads TGTGCCAGCAGATATAATGAAAAACTGTTTTTT. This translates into CASRYNEKLFF.

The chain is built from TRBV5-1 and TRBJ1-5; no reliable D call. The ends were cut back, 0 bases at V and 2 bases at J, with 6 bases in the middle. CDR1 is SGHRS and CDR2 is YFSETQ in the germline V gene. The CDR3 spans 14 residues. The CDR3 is CASSLEAGNQPQHF. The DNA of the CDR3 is TGCGCCAGCAGCTTGGAGGCAGGCAATCAGCCCCAGCATTTT.

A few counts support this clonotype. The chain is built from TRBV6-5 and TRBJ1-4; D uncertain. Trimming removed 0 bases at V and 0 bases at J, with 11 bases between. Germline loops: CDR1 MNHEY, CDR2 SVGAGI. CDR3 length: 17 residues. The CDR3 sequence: CASSYSMSVATNEKLFF. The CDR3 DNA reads TGTGCCAGCAGTTACTCGATGTCTGTGGCAACTAATGAAAAACTGTTTTTT.